The rows below give T cell receptor beta chains drawn from one sample of a study of T cell repertoires in cytomegalovirus infection. TCRdb called the reads again in MiXCR, with one record for every CDR3 protein. Here the sample spans roughly 760,000 distinct CDR3 sequences, roughly 36% being singletons. Sequenced sample: PBMCs. Source of these receptors: a human donor in good health (CMV status not recorded). Some clones in this sample may be carry-over from other donors' samples. CDR3s include the opening cysteine and the closing phenylalanine or tryptophan. Each record gives: J gene, clone size, D gene, V gene, CDR3 protein, CDR3 DNA. D genes are given only for firm matches. A row's size may be missing; if present it is once, few, many or a size class.

>TRBJ2-7|.|TRBD1|TRBV6-5
CASSYLAGTGGNEQYF
TGTGCCAGCAGTTACTTAGCCGGGACAGGGGGTAACGAGCAGTACTTC
>TRBJ2-7|.|.|TRBV7-6
CASSPTNYEQYF
TGTGCCAGCAGTCCGACTAACTACGAGCAGTACTTC
>TRBJ1-6|.|.|TRBV4-1
CASSQDLGTFRIYDF
TGCGCCAGCAGCCAAGATCTCGGGACATTCAGGATATATGACTTT
>TRBJ2-7|many|TRBD1|TRBV28
CASTHDRAYEQYF
TGTGCCAGCACCCATGACAGGGCCTACGAGCAGTACTTC
>TRBJ1-2|.|TRBD1|TRBV11-2
CASSTYRGRNYGYTF
TGTGCCAGCAGCACCTACAGGGGGCGCAACTATGGCTACACCTTC
>TRBJ1-5|.|.|TRBV10-3
CAINKGRDQPQHF
TGTGCCATCAACAAGGGACGGGATCAGCCCCAGCATTTT
>TRBJ2-2|few|.|TRBV25-1
CASSEWRGSNTGELFF
TGTGCCAGCAGTGAATGGCGAGGTTCGAACACCGGGGAGCTGTTTTTT
>TRBJ2-7|.|TRBD2|TRBV12-3/TRBV12-4
CASSSGGSPSYEQYF
TGTGCCAGCAGTTCAGGCGGGAGCCCCTCCTACGAGCAGTACTTC
>TRBJ2-1|.|TRBD2|TRBV28
CASSPYGLADYNEQFF
TGTGCCAGCAGTCCCTATGGACTAGCGGACTACAATGAGCAGTTCTTC
>TRBJ1-4|.|.|TRBV7-9
CASSSGDATNEKLFF
TGTGCCAGCAGCTCCGGTGATGCAACTAATGAAAAACTGTTTTTT
>TRBJ1-6|many|.|TRBV7-2
CASSFRRSMSPLHF
TGTGCCAGCAGCTTTCGGCGGTCAATGTCACCCCTCCACTTT
>TRBJ2-7|few|.|TRBV7-4
CASSLLGPGLVYEQYF
TGTGCCAGCAGCTTATTAGGTCCAGGACTGGTCTACGAGCAGTACTTC
>TRBJ2-7|few|.|TRBV10-3
CAISAGMVEQYF
TGTGCCATCAGCGCTGGGATGGTGGAGCAGTACTTC
>TRBJ1-1|many|.|TRBV7-2
CASSLAKGNTEAFF
TGTGCCAGCAGCTTAGCGAAAGGGAACACTGAAGCTTTCTTT
>TRBJ1-5|.|TRBD1|TRBV12-3/TRBV12-4
CASVAGGGQPQHF
TGTGCCAGCGTGGCAGGGGGGGGTCAGCCCCAGCATTTT
>TRBJ1-2|few|TRBD1|TRBV6-5
CASQTPGQNYGYTF
TGTGCCAGCCAAACCCCGGGACAGAACTATGGCTACACCTTC
>TRBJ2-3|.|TRBD2|TRBV28
CASRSGGGTDTQYF
TGTGCCAGCCGTAGCGGGGGGGGCACAGATACGCAGTATTTT
>TRBJ2-6|.|TRBD1|TRBV9
CASSPTGTGGAGANVLTF
TGTGCCAGCAGCCCGACCGGGACAGGGGGCGCTGGGGCCAACGTCCTGACTTTC
>TRBJ1-2|.|.|TRBV30
CAWGRDAPYYGYTF
TGTGCCTGGGGCCGGGACGCTCCCTACTATGGCTACACCTTC
>TRBJ1-6|.|TRBD1|TRBV28
CASNRDRAVSPLHF
TGTGCCAGCAACCGGGACAGGGCTGTTTCACCCCTCCACTTT
>TRBJ1-6|.|TRBD1|TRBV7-2
CASSLGGQGAHNSPLHF
TGTGCCAGCAGCTTAGGTGGGCAGGGGGCGCATAATTCACCCCTCCACTTT
>TRBJ2-4|.|.|TRBV7-3
CASVALLLAKNIQYF
TGTGCCAGTGTGGCCCTGCTGCTAGCCAAAAACATTCAGTACTTC
>TRBJ2-1|.|TRBD2|TRBV6-5
CASSYGSGPYNEQFF
TGTGCCAGCAGTTACGGTAGCGGGCCTTACAATGAGCAGTTCTTC
>TRBJ2-3|many|TRBD2|TRBV2
CASSEASGAWGNTQYF
TGTGCCAGCAGTGAAGCTAGCGGGGCCTGGGGAAATACGCAGTATTTT
>TRBJ1-5|.|TRBD1|TRBV25-1
CASLPGTGGRYSNQPQHF
TGTGCCAGCCTACCTGGGACAGGGGGGAGATATAGCAATCAGCCCCAGCATTTT
>TRBJ1-6|few|.|TRBV12-3/TRBV12-4
CASRTGFNNSPLHF
TGTGCCAGCAGAACAGGGTTTAATAATTCACCCCTCCACTTT
>TRBJ2-1|few|.|TRBV7-9
CAGTEGYEQFF
TGTGCCGGTACCGAGGGGTATGAGCAGTTCTTC
>TRBJ2-4|.|.|TRBV7-9
CASSDMAGQKNIQYF
TGTGCCAGCAGCGATATGGCGGGACAGAAAAACATTCAGTACTTC
>TRBJ1-1|.|.|TRBV28
CASRHLEGGAFF
TGTGCCAGCAGGCACTTAGAGGGGGGAGCTTTCTTT
>TRBJ2-5|.|.|TRBV7-2
CARSLDTPAQETQYF
TGTGCCAGAAGCTTAGACACCCCAGCTCAAGAGACCCAGTACTTC
>TRBJ2-7|.|TRBD2|TRBV7-9
CASSHPWVLAGIYEQYF
TGTGCCAGCAGCCACCCCTGGGTACTAGCGGGGATATACGAGCAGTACTTC